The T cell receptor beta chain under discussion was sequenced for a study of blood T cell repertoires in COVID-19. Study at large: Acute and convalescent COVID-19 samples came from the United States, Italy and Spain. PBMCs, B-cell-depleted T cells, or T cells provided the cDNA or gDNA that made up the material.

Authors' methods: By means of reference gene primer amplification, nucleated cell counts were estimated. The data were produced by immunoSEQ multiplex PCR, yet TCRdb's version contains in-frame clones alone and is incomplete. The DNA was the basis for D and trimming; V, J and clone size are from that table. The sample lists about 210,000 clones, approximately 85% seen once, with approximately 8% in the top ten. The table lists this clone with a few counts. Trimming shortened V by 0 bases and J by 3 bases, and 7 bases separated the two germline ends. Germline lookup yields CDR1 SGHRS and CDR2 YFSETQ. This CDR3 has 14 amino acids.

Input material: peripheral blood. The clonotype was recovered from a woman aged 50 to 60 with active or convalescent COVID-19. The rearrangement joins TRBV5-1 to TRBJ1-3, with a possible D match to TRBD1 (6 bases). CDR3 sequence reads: CASSLGQVGNTIYF. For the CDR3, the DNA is TGCGCCAGCAGCTTGGGACAGGTTGGAAACACCATATATTTT.